The next 7 T cell receptor beta chains were all read from a single sample in a study of regulatory T cells in long-lasting Graves disease. Relying on iRepertoire HTBI primers and Arm-PCR of CDR3 regions, the team built TCR beta libraries. MiXCR, run by TCRdb on the multiplex PCR reads, gives a single entry per CDR3 protein. The sample lists hundreds of thousands of distinct CDR3 sequences, roughly 15% occurring once. Time point: newly diagnosed GD, antithyroid drugs for less than 3 months. PBMCs provided the RNA from which the TCR library was made. This sample was also put to use in a study of T cells in Graves' hyperthyroidism and ophthalmopathy.

The starting material was peripheral blood mononuclear cells (PBMCs), obtained at new diagnosis, from a patient treated with antithyroid drugs. These receptors all stem from a woman in her thirties or forties with Graves disease.

This clonotype was recorded a few times. This rearrangement joins TRBV24-1 to TRBJ2-5; D may correspond to TRBD1 or TRBD2 (6 bases each). Trimming shortened V by 7 bases and J by 5 bases, and 13 bases separated the two germline ends. Germline lookup yields CDR1 KGHDR and CDR2 SFDVKD. This CDR3 spans 13 amino acids. CDR3 nucleotides: TGTGCCACCAGAAGGGGGGCAGAGGAGACCCAGTACTTC. Protein product: CATRRGAEETQYF.

This clonotype was counted between two and nine times. V is TRBV20-1 and J is TRBJ2-7, with 10 bases identical to TRBD1. This CDR3 has 14 residues. V trimming: 5 bases; J trimming: 3 bases; junction bases outside the gene matches: 7. In germline, CDR1 is DFQATT, CDR2 SNEGSKA (reference sequence). CDR3 sequence (DNA): TGCAGTGCTTTCCCAGGGACAGGGGTCTACGAGCAGTACTTC. Encoded protein: CSAFPGTGVYEQYF.

The chain has TRBV18 and TRBJ1-5, with a possible D match to TRBD2 (5 bases). TRBJ2-3 matches the DNA end more closely, so the J call is doubtful. Per the germline V gene, CDR1 is KGHSH and CDR2 is LQKENI. CDR3 length: 14 amino acids. DNA of the CDR3: TGTGCCAGCTCACCGTTACGGGAAAATCAGCCCCAGTATTTT. Translated: CASSPLRENQPQYF.

The chain combines TRBV18 with TRBJ2-7; 7 bases match TRBD1. J was trimmed by 3 bases and V by 5 bases; bases with no gene match: 10. This CDR3 region has 15 residues. Germline CDR1 and CDR2: KGHSH and LQKENI. The CDR3 spells CASSDGQDSFYEQYF. DNA for the CDR3: TGTGCCAGCTCAGATGGACAGGACTCCTTCTACGAGCAGTACTTC.

This clonotype was observed at least ten times. The chain recombines TRBV6-1 with TRBJ2-1; D may be TRBD2 (6 bases). V was trimmed by 9 bases and J by 7 bases, leaving 16 bases between them. CDR3 length: 13 residues. The germline V gene encodes CDR1 MNHNS and CDR2 SASEGT. CDR3 in amino acids: CASTWGGANEQFF. For the CDR3, the DNA is TGTGCCAGTACATGGGGAGGCGCGAATGAGCAGTTCTTC.

This clonotype has a count of ten or more. The gene calls are TRBV7-8 and TRBJ2-7; TRBD2 agrees at 8 bases. J lost 2 bases, V lost 1 base, and 7 bases had no gene match. This CDR3 is 16 amino acids long. Germline V gene lookup returns CDR1 SGHVS and CDR2 FQNEAQ. The CDR3 is CASSLGVSGAPYEQYF. The CDR3 DNA reads as TGTGCCAGCAGCTTAGGTGTTAGCGGGGCTCCCTACGAGCAGTACTTC.

Many counts were recorded for this clonotype. The V call is TRBV28, the J call TRBJ2-7, with 11 bases that match TRBD1. From germline, CDR1 is MDHEN and CDR2 SYDVKM. This CDR3 is built from 14 residues. V dropped 6 bases and J dropped 2; count of bases not matched to a gene: 3. In DNA, the CDR3 is TGTGCCAGCAGCCCGGGACAGGGGGCCTACGAGCAGTACTTC. Its translation is CASSPGQGAYEQYF.